The 24 T cell receptor beta chains given below trace back to one sample, sequenced in a study of Tregs in tolerant kidney transplant recipients. Sequencing was performed with immunoSEQ multiplex PCR; in TCRdb, only in-frame clones are kept and a portion is missing. The repertoire consists of about 59,000 clones, with around 83% occurring once and the leading ten covering roughly 5.2%. Material: CD4+ T cells from blood. These receptors all come from a human donor in good health.

The V and J genes are TRBV19 and TRBJ2-3; D unresolved. V dropped 7 bases and J dropped 6 bases, with 11 bases sitting between them. The germline CDR1 and CDR2 sequences are LNHDA and SQIVND (reference sequence). CDR3 length: 12 amino acids. This CDR3 is CASIDFMDTQYF. The CDR3 nucleotides are TGTGCCAGTATAGATTTTATGGATACGCAGTATTTT.

This chain uses TRBV25-1 with TRBJ2-3; 16 bases match TRBD2. J lost 3 bases, V lost 6 bases, and 9 bases had no gene match. The germline CDR1 and CDR2 sequences are MGHDK and SYGVNS. The CDR3 is 18 amino acids. CDR3 nucleotides: TGTGCCAGCAGCTCCGGGACTAGCGGGGGGGCAGGAACAGATACGCAGTATTTT. It specifies CASSSGTSGGAGTDTQYF.

There are a few counts of this clone. The chain links TRBV9 to TRBJ1-2; D ambiguous. Trimming took 0 bases from V and 2 from J, leaving 11 bases between them. Germline V gene sequence: CDR1 SGDLS, CDR2 YYNGEE. There are 15 residues in the CDR3. CDR3 sequence (DNA): TGTGCCAGCAGCGTAGATGCGGCACCGAACTATGGCTACACCTTC. As protein: CASSVDAAPNYGYTF.

On this clone itself: Additional DNA sequences in this sample encode the identical CDR3. The CDR3 nucleotides are TGCAGTGCTAGAGACCCCAATGAGCAGTTCTTC. Residues: CSARDPNEQFF. V and J are TRBV20-1 and TRBJ2-1, with D uncertain. The germline V gene has CDR1 DFQATT and CDR2 SNEGSKA (reference sequence). This CDR3 region has 11 residues. With 0 bases removed from V and 6 bases from J, the gap between germline ends came to 3 bases.

The gene calls are TRBV2 and TRBJ2-3, with a possible D match to TRBD1 (6 bases). Germline values: CDR1 SNHLY, CDR2 FYNNEI. The CDR3 covers 14 residues. Trimming took 6 bases from V and 5 from J, leaving 15 bases between them. The CDR3 region is CASRKQGGGDTQYF. The CDR3 region has the DNA TGTGCCAGCAGGAAACAGGGTGGGGGAGATACGCAGTATTTT. Filled out from reference TRBV2 and TRBJ2-3, the complete variable domain reads EPEVTQTPSHQVTQMGQEVILRCVPISNHLYFYWYRQILGQKVEFLVSFYNNEISEKSEIFDDQFSVERPDGSNFTLKIRSTKLEDSAMYFCASRKQGGGDTQYFGPGTRLTVL.

This clone was observed a few times. The chain employs TRBV19 and TRBJ1-5, with 9 bases identical to TRBD1. V lost 4 bases, J lost 0 bases, and 7 bases stayed unmatched. The CDR3 extends over 17 amino acids. Germline V CDR1 and CDR2: LNHDA, SQIVND (reference sequence). The CDR3 bases are TGTGCCAGTAGTAGCGGACAGGGGCTCTATAGCAATCAGCCCCAGCATTTT. It specifies CASSSGQGLYSNQPQHF.

This clone came up once. This chain links TRBV7-9 with TRBJ2-1, with D possibly TRBD1 on 6 matching bases. In germline, CDR1 is SEHNR, CDR2 FQNEAQ (reference sequence). The CDR3 has 13 residues. Trimming removed 5 bases from V and 9 bases from J, with 14 bases in between. This CDR3 reads CASSEGGYGEQFF. CDR3 sequence (DNA): TGTGCCAGCAGCGAAGGGGGTTACGGTGAGCAGTTCTTC.

This chain links TRBV4-3 with TRBJ2-1; 9 bases match TRBD1. Trimming took 1 base from V and 3 from J; bases not matched to a gene: 4. The CDR3 contains 16 residues. The germline gives CDR1 LGHNA, CDR2 YSLEER. The CDR3 here is CASSQVGTGNYNEQFF. DNA of the CDR3: TGCGCCAGCAGCCAAGTGGGGACAGGGAACTACAATGAGCAGTTCTTC.

The chain carries TRBV4-3 and TRBJ2-3; TRBD1 aligns across 7 bases. There are 17 residues in the CDR3. V lost 4 bases and J lost 6; bases outside the gene matches: 16. The V gene's germline CDR1 is LGHNA and CDR2 YSLEER. CDR3 sequence: CASSPATSRQGGDTQYF. CDR3 DNA: TGCGCCAGCAGCCCCGCCACCTCCCGACAGGGCGGCGATACGCAGTATTTT.

This clone was detected only a few times. Here the CDR3 reads CASSNNRDPYEQYF. The CDR3 nucleotides are TGTGCCAGTAGTAACAACCGGGACCCCTACGAGCAGTACTTC. The chain couples TRBV19 to TRBJ2-7; D might be TRBD1 or TRBD2, each matching 5 bases. The CDR3 has 14 residues. The germline V gene encodes CDR1 LNHDA and CDR2 SQIVND (reference sequence). V was trimmed by 4 bases and J by 2 bases, leaving 12 bases between them.

This chain connects TRBV4-1 to TRBJ2-2; 9 bases agree with TRBD1. The CDR3 is made up of 16 amino acids. V trimming: 1 base; J trimming: 4 bases; junction bases outside the gene matches: 4. Per the germline V gene, CDR1 is MGHRA and CDR2 is YSYEKL. The CDR3 DNA reads as TGCGCCAGCAGCCAAGGGGACAGGGCCTTCACCGGGGAGCTGTTTTTT. It specifies CASSQGDRAFTGELFF.

The rearrangement joins TRBV6-6 to TRBJ2-1; TRBD2 is a possible D gene (6 bases). Germline V gives CDR1 MNHNY, CDR2 SVGAGI (reference sequence). The germline V and J ends were trimmed by 5 bases and 0 bases, with 8 bases remaining between them. This CDR3 has 14 residues. The CDR3 loop is CASSLTSSYNEQFF. CDR3 DNA sequence: TGTGCCAGCAGTCTGACTAGCTCCTACAATGAGCAGTTCTTC.

The gene calls are TRBV11-1 and TRBJ2-1; TRBD2 matches 7 bases. The CDR3 runs to 15 residues. CDR1 and CDR2 (germline): SGHAT, FQDESV (reference sequence). V was pared by 1 base and J by 3 bases, with 3 bases of the junction left unmatched. DNA for the CDR3: TGTGCCAGCAGCTTAGAAGCGGGGAACTACAATGAGCAGTTCTTC. Residues: CASSLEAGNYNEQFF.

V gene TRBV6-5 combines with J gene TRBJ1-2; tentative D call: TRBD1 (5 bases). With 4 bases removed from V and 2 bases from J, the gap between germline ends came to 14 bases. The length of the CDR3 is 15 residues. Per germline, CDR1 MNHEY and CDR2 SVGAGI. The CDR3 nucleotides read TGTGCCAGCAGTTGGACACCCAAAGGGAACTATGGCTACACCTTC. This gives the protein CASSWTPKGNYGYTF.

J is TRBJ1-6 and V is TRBV27; no clear D. V lost 6 bases and J lost 7, with 13 bases in between. The CDR3 contains 14 residues. CDR1 is MNHEY and CDR2 is SMNVEV in the germline V gene (reference sequence). For the CDR3, the DNA is TGTGCCAGCAGACCACGATTTCCCAATTCACCCCTCCACTTT. Encoded protein: CASRPRFPNSPLHF.

About this clone itself: One end of the junction varies from germline; a read error may be responsible. The chain recombines TRBV20-1 with TRBJ2-1, with TRBD2 matching over 7 bases. Germline V gene lookup returns CDR1 DFQATT and CDR2 SNEGSKA (reference sequence). This CDR3 is 10 amino acids long. The CDR3 is CSPSGNEQFF. In DNA form, the CDR3 reads TGCAGTCCTAGCGGTAATGAGCAGTTCTTC.

This chain joins TRBV2 and TRBJ1-2; D possibly corresponds to TRBD1 (5 bases). Germline V gene lookup returns CDR1 SNHLY and CDR2 FYNNEI. Trimming cost V 8 bases and J 3 bases, with 16 bases left between them. This CDR3 has 14 residues. This chain's CDR3 is CASHNVGGDYGYTF. CDR3 nucleotide sequence: TGTGCCAGCCATAACGTGGGGGGTGACTATGGCTACACCTTC.

The V and J genes are TRBV4-3 and TRBJ1-4, with 9 bases aligning to TRBD1. Trimming took 3 bases from V and 8 from J; bases not matched to a gene: 7. CDR1 and CDR2 from the germline V gene are LGHNA and YSLEER. The CDR3 spans 15 residues. The CDR3 DNA reads TGCGCCAGCAGCCACCCCGGGACAGGGAACGAAAAACTGTTTTTT. Protein: CASSHPGTGNEKLFF.

CDR3 residues: CAWSVLVSPYEQYF. The DNA for the CDR3 is TGTGCCTGGAGTGTACTGGTCAGTCCCTACGAGCAGTACTTC. J is TRBJ2-7 and V is TRBV30; no definite D call. Trimming took 0 bases from V and 2 from J, leaving 11 bases between them. Germline V gene data show CDR1 as GTSNPN and CDR2 as SVGIG (reference sequence). The length of the CDR3 is 14 residues. The variable domain in full, completed from reference TRBV30 and TRBJ2-7, reads SQTIHQWPATLVQPVGSPLSLECTVEGTSNPNLYWYRQAAGRGLQLLFYSVGIGQISSEVPQNLSASRPQDRQFILSSKKLLLSDSGFYLCAWSVLVSPYEQYFGPGTRLTVT.

The chain has TRBV5-4 and TRBJ1-4, with D possibly being TRBD1 (6 bases). Germline V gene sequence: CDR1 SGHNT, CDR2 YYREEE (reference sequence). V was pared by 2 bases and J by 3 bases, with 8 bases between. This CDR3 contains 14 residues. The CDR3 DNA reads TGTGCCAGCAGCTTACAGGGATCTAATGAAAAACTGTTTTTT. Translation: CASSLQGSNEKLFF.

V gene TRBV7-9 combines with J gene TRBJ2-5; no clear D gene. The germline gives CDR1 SEHNR, CDR2 FQNEAQ (reference sequence). V lost 7 bases, J lost 4 bases, and 28 bases lay in between. There are 18 residues in the CDR3. CDR3 DNA sequence: TGTGCCAGCACCCCCCCGGACGGGCCAGGTCAATGGGGAGAGACCCAGTACTTC. It encodes CASTPPDGPGQWGETQYF. Supplemented by reference TRBV7-9 and TRBJ2-5, the full variable domain reads DTGVSQNPRHKITKRGQNVTFRCDPISEHNRLYWYRQTLGQGPEFLTYFQNEAQLEKSRLLSDRFSAERPKGSFSTLEIQRTEQGDSAMYLCASTPPDGPGQWGETQYFGPGTRLLVL.

J is TRBJ2-5 and V is TRBV5-4; 7 positions agree with TRBD2. The CDR3 sequence is 16 residues long. Germline V gene sequence: CDR1 SGHNT, CDR2 YYREEE (reference sequence). Trimming removed 4 bases from V and 6 bases from J; junction bases left unmatched: 15. The CDR3 spells CASSPREGGPMKTQYF. The CDR3 bases are TGTGCCAGCAGCCCTAGGGAGGGAGGGCCAATGAAGACCCAGTACTTC.

The genes are TRBV7-3 and TRBJ2-2, with TRBD1 as a possible D gene (6 bases). The CDR3 extends over 14 amino acids. The germline V gene has CDR1 SGHTA and CDR2 FQGTGA. Trimming took 4 bases from V and 2 from J, leaving 8 bases between them. CDR3 sequence reads: CASSSDRNTGELFF. In DNA form, the CDR3 reads TGTGCCAGCAGCTCGGACAGAAACACCGGGGAGCTGTTTTTT.

V usage is TRBV19 and J usage is TRBJ1-3, with D uncertain. In germline, CDR1 is LNHDA, CDR2 SQIVND (reference sequence). The CDR3 is 17 amino acids. Trimming stripped 0 bases from V and 1 base from J, with 13 bases between. CDR3 sequence: CASSIDPPGLSGNTIYF. Here the CDR3 DNA reads TGTGCCAGTAGTATAGATCCCCCCGGGCTTTCTGGAAACACCATATATTTT. Complete variable domain (other parts from reference TRBV19 and TRBJ1-3): DGGITQSPKYLFRKEGQNVTLSCEQNLNHDAMYWYRQDPGQGLRLIYYSQIVNDFQKGDIAEGYSVSREKKESFPLTVTSAQKNPTAFYLCASSIDPPGLSGNTIYFGEGSWLTVV.